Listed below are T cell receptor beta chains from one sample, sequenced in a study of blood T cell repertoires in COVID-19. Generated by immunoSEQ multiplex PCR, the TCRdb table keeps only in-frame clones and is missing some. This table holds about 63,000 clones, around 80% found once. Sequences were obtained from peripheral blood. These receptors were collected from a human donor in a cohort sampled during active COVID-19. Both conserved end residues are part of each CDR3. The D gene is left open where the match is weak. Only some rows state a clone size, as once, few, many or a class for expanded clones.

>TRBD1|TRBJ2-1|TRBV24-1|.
CATSDRWLARGNEQFF
TGTGCCACCAGTGATCGCTGGCTTGCCAGGGGGAATGAGCAGTTCTTC
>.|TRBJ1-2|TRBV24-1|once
CATSLQGDYGYTF
TGTGCCACCAGTTTACAGGGCGACTATGGCTACACCTTC
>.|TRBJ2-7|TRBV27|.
CASSLLGGEQYF
TGTGCCAGCAGTTTATTAGGGGGAGAGCAGTACTTC
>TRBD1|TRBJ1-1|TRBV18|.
CASSPQGAHLNTEAFF
TGTGCCAGCTCTCCTCAGGGGGCGCATTTGAACACTGAAGCTTTCTTT
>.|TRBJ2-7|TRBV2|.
CASREGYYEQYF
TGTGCCAGCAGGGAGGGTTACTACGAGCAGTACTTC
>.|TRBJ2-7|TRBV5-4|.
CASSAGQFDEQYF
TGTGCCAGCAGCGCAGGACAGTTCGACGAGCAGTACTTC
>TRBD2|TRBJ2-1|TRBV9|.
CASSAADSGGRLNEQFF
TGTGCCAGCAGCGCCGCCGATAGCGGGGGCCGACTCAATGAGCAGTTCTTC
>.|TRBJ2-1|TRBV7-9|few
CASWKTSENEQFF
TGTGCCAGCTGGAAGACTAGTGAAAATGAGCAGTTCTTC
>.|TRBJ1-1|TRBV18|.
CASSLPDRANTEAFF
TGTGCCAGCTCACTTCCGGACAGAGCGAACACTGAAGCTTTCTTT
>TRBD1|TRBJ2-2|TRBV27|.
CASSPRQGYTGELFF
TGTGCCAGCAGTCCCCGACAGGGGTACACCGGGGAGCTGTTTTTT
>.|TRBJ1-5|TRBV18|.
CASSPGGNQPQHF
TGTGCCAGCTCACCGGGGGGGAATCAGCCCCAGCATTTT
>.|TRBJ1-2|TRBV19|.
CASGPGHSGYTF
TGTGCCAGTGGTCCGGGACATAGTGGCTACACCTTC
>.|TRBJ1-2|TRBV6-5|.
CASSTTGNYGYTF
TGTGCCAGCAGTACCACAGGGAACTATGGCTACACCTTC
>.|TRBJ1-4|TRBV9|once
CASSGPGLHRSNEKLFF
TGTGCCAGCAGCGGTCCGGGACTCCACCGATCTAATGAAAAACTGTTTTTT
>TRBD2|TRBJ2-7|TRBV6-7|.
CASRSSGRGARSYEQYF
TGTGCCAGCAGATCTAGCGGGAGAGGGGCCCGATCCTACGAGCAGTACTTC
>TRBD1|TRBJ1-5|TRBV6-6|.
CASSPDRGYQPQHF
TGTGCCAGCAGTCCGGACAGGGGTTACCAGCCCCAGCATTTT
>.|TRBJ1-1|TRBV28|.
CASNTHPGTTAFF
TGTGCCAGCAATACTCATCCCGGGACTACAGCTTTCTTT
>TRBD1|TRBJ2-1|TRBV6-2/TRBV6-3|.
CASSWDRGPGEQFF
TGTGCCAGCAGTTGGGACAGGGGGCCTGGTGAGCAGTTCTTC
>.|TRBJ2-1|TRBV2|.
CASTLVANYNEQFF
TGTGCCAGCACGTTGGTAGCAAACTACAATGAGCAGTTCTTC
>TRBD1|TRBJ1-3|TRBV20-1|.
CSASTGGGRQGTIYF
TGCAGTGCTAGTACCGGCGGGGGGCGACAGGGCACCATATATTTT
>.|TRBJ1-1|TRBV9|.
CASSVMPDTEAFF
TGTGCCAGCAGCGTAATGCCAGACACTGAAGCTTTCTTT
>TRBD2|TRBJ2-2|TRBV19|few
CASSKPGLATTSGELFF
TGTGCCAGTAGCAAACCGGGACTAGCGACAACGTCCGGGGAGCTGTTTTTT
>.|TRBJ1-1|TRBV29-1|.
CSVEEHRRRNTEAFF
TGCAGCGTTGAAGAACATAGGAGAAGGAACACTGAAGCTTTCTTT
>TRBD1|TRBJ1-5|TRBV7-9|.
CASSFSGTGSNQPQHF
TGTGCCAGCAGCTTCTCCGGGACAGGCTCGAATCAGCCCCAGCATTTT
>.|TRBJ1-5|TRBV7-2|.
CASSPRTDLNQPQHF
TGTGCCAGCAGCCCTCGGACAGACCTGAATCAGCCCCAGCATTTT
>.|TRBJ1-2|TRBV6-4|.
CASAPEVGGYGYTF
TGTGCCAGTGCTCCGGAGGTTGGTGGCTATGGCTACACCTTC
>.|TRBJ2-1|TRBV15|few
CATSREFATSFFFNEQFF
TGTGCCACCAGCAGAGAGTTCGCGACTAGTTTCTTTTTCAATGAGCAGTTCTTC